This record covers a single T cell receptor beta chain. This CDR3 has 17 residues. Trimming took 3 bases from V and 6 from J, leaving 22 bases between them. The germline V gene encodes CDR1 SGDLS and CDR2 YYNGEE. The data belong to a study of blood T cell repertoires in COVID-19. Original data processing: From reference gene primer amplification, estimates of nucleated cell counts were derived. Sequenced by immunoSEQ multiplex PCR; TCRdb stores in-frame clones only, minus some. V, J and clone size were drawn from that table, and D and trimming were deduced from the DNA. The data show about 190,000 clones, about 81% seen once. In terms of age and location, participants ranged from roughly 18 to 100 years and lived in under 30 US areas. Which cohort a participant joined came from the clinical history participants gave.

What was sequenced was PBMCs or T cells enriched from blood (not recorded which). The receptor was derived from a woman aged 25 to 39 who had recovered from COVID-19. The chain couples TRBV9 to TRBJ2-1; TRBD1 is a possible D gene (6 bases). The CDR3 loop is CASSANTRGPGSNEQFF. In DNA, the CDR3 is TGTGCCAGCAGCGCAAACACCAGGGGCCCCGGCTCCAATGAGCAGTTCTTC.